This TCR beta chain was sequenced in a study of Graves' ophthalmopathy and Graves' hyperthyroidism. Whole-study findings and limits: In blood appeared most of the expanded thyroid clonotypes whose frequency exceeded 0.001.

The CDR3 totals 15 residues. The V end lost 1 base, the J end lost 5 bases, and 14 bases lay between the germline ends. CDR1 SGHAT and CDR2 FQNNGV come from the germline V gene. On this clonotype: Its cognate antigen is unknown.

Beta-chain TCR CDR3 regions were amplified from RNA transcripts. The library came from an HTBI-primed first-round RT-PCR and a second-round multiplex PCR. One entry per CDR3 protein, called by TCRdb with MiXCR from the multiplex PCR reads. The table has approximately 160,000 distinct CDR3 sequences, 30% to 45% seen once. The specimen was peripheral blood. This chain connects TRBV11-2 to TRBJ1-1; D is uncertain. The clonotype originates from a woman in her thirties or forties with Graves' ophthalmopathy. The CDR3 region is CASSLGFLGSTEAFF. CDR3 coding DNA: TGTGCCAGCAGCTTAGGCTTCCTGGGTTCAACTGAAGCTTTCTTT.